The entry below gives a single TCR beta chain sequence along with its context. This receptor's antigen is unknown. No much larger clone is present one base from it, and per-base qualities are unavailable. High-throughput TCR beta sequencing profiled peripheral blood CD8+ and CD4+ T cells from healthy donors, Susac syndrome patients and multiple sclerosis patients. Multiple sclerosis controls were treatment-naive patients with stable or active relapsing-remitting disease fulfilling revised McDonald criteria. Bulk CD8+ and CD4+ T cells were purified by magnetic negative isolation, whereas CD8+ TEMRA cells were enriched by FACS. Blood was drawn into EDTA tubes, processed within 24 hours, and PBMCs were isolated by density gradient centrifugation. PBMCs intended for TCR sequencing were cryopreserved in liquid nitrogen and thawed later in a water bath at 37 degrees C. The sorted or isolated CD4+, CD8+ and CD8+ TEMRA cells reached a purity of at least 90%.

The data were taken from a study of CD8 T cells in Susac syndrome (dated by TCRdb to between 2019 and 2020). Regarding the study in general: Repertoire sequencing was used to test whether CD8+ T cell activation and differentiation in Susac syndrome was antigen driven.

What the research found in general, with its limitations: The number of individuals in the TCR sequencing and HLA analysis was acknowledged as relatively small.

RNA was extracted using the RNeasy kit, and about 0.45 to 1 microgram was reverse transcribed with random hexamers. The immunoSEQ multiplex PCR assay, which covers 54 Vbeta and 13 Jbeta segments, was used to amplify TCR beta CDR3 regions. To correct PCR amplification bias, a synthetic template baseline was used for both primer optimization and computational correction. Per the original workflow: Reads were assigned to V, D and J genes according to IMGT and analyzed in immunoSEQ Analyzer, with only productive sequences retained. Clonality was computed as one minus Shannon entropy normalized by log2 of the number of productive unique sequences. Public and private clones were assessed among the 100 most prevalent clones of each patient and control. Susac-specific clones were defined as absent from healthy and MS cohorts, some 1,000 published viral clones and other ImmuneACCESS disease sequences. TCRdb took the public reads, trimmed them with fastp at Q25, ran MiXCR for clone calling and kept in-frame beta chains. One record per CDR3 amino acid sequence lists the most common genes and DNA. It is TCRdb's table, rather than the study itself, that gives the V and J calls and clone size. The sample yields approximately 210,000 distinct CDR3 sequences; 95% were counted once. The ten biggest clones cover 0.075% to 0.095% of the sample.

The germline V gene encodes CDR1 ENHRY and CDR2 SYGVKD. The CDR3 numbers 14 residues from cysteine through phenylalanine. The CDR3 DNA has 42 bases and is translated from base 1. Ends trimmed: V by 6 bases, J by 4 bases; bases unmatched to a gene: 5. The source of this sequence is a human donor with multiple sclerosis. The rearrangement combines TRBV10-3 with TRBJ1-2, with TRBD1 identical over 10 junction bases. Material for sequencing was CD4+ T cells from PBMCs. Here the CDR3 is given as CAIRGDRGPYGYTF. The nucleotide sequence reads as follows: TGTGCCATCAGGGGGGACAGGGGACCCTATGGCTACACCTTC.